The T cell receptor beta chain under discussion was sequenced for a study of OX40 agonist ivuxolimab in advanced cancers. About the study: With ivuxolimab, an agonistic anti-OX40 (CD134) antibody, patients were treated.

This table comes from immunoSEQ multiplex PCR, and its TCRdb copy is limited to in-frame clones, with some not included. The repertoire holds 84,000 or so clones, with about 88% as singletons. A few counts support this clone. The CDR3 extends over 12 amino acids. Germline V gene data show CDR1 as LGHNT and CDR2 as FRNRAP. The V gene lost 7 bases and the J gene lost 9 bases, with 10 bases spanning the gap. The chain combines TRBV12-5 with TRBJ1-6, with D possibly TRBD1 on 6 matching bases. The sample in question was CD4+ or CD8+ T cells sorted from blood, obtained in a trial of the OX40 agonist ivuxolimab. The receptor comes from an adult with an advanced solid tumor such as melanoma, head and neck, liver or kidney cancer. The CDR3 protein is CASVGGASPLHF. CDR3 coding DNA: TGTGCTAGTGTAGGGGGGGCTTCACCCCTCCACTTT.